This T cell receptor beta chain was observed in a study of T cells in Graves' hyperthyroidism and ophthalmopathy (dated by TCRdb to 2018 to 2020). About the full investigation: Peripheral blood was collected at initial diagnosis, before any treatment. According to the paper, TCR Vbeta CDR3 sequencing was carried out on approximately 140 peripheral blood samples, which came from 40 to 45 ophthalmopathy, 70 to 80 hyperthyroidism and approximately 17 progressor patients. TCR V-J signatures able to tell the groups apart were searched for in a discovery cohort of some 100 patients, of whom 43 had Graves' ophthalmopathy and 57 had stable Graves' hyperthyroidism. Thyroid tissue and blood T-cell repertoires from six Graves' hyperthyroidism patients were also compared in the study. Prospective prediction of ophthalmopathy was tested in an independent validation cohort consisting of under 20 hyperthyroidism patients and around 16 patients who later progressed to ophthalmopathy. Following sampling, methimazole starting at 30 mg daily was given to hyperthyroidism patients, and high-dose intravenous methylprednisolone was given to ophthalmopathy patients. For training and testing, the roughly 97 patients in the discovery cohort were randomly divided in a 7:3 ratio.

This clonotype was seen at least ten times. Its antigen is still unknown. The limits of the CDR3 on the DNA are not certain, so only TCRdb's listed CDR3 is given. Beyond this particular receptor, the publication reports: Ophthalmopathy was separated from stable hyperthyroidism by a 13 V-J signature model, with over 85% sensitivity and roughly 81% specificity obtained in cross-validation and 80%/75% obtained in testing. No statistical method was used to fix the sample size in advance, and group allocation was not hidden from the investigators. In validation, the model predicted progression to ophthalmopathy a median of about 6 months before onset, with approximately 68% sensitivity and roughly 79% specificity. Most expanded thyroid clonotypes (frequency above 0.001) were also detected in blood, a finding suggesting that blood repertoires may reflect thyroid immune responses.

Amplification of TCR beta CDR3 regions was carried out from RNA transcripts. The TCR CDR3 was subjected to a first round of RT-PCR using the HTBI primer set and the Qiagen OneStep RT-PCR kit. Libraries were constructed in a second round of multiplex PCR, after which size selection and purification were performed. Libraries were sequenced paired-end with 100 bp reads on an Illumina HiSeq2000. In the source study's methods: SOAPnuke was used to process the raw data, throwing out any read that contained adapters or uncalled bases, had a mean Phred below 15, or lacked an exact constant-primer or identifier match. High-quality paired reads were merged using COPE v1.2.5, and each unique nucleotide sequence was defined as a clonotype. Clonotypes were aligned to IMGT TRBV, TRBD and TRBJ reference segments using MiTCR v1.1. Only V-J combinations with frequency above 0.0001, covering approximately 99% of repertoires, were analysed. A TCS score was defined as the ratio of F50 (clonal expansion) to E x V (chaos), with BLOSUM62-based TCRdist applied between CDR3 peptides within each V-J. Welch's t-statistics and random forest reduced 500 to 550 V-J features to 13, which were used in a naive Bayes classifier (R e1071). Starting from the raw public reads, TCRdb applied fastp trimming at Q25, assembled clones with MiXCR and retained in-frame beta chains. Every distinct CDR3 protein forms one entry, paired with its most common genes and DNA. The V and J calls and clone size are TCRdb's, not the authors'. Counted in this sample were 500,000 to 750,000 distinct CDR3 sequences; 12% to 15% of them appeared once. Clones ranked in the top ten supply less than 9% of the sample.

Ophthalmopathy patients had moderately to severely active disease, Clinical Activity Score of at least 3, NOSPECS grade of at least 4, and duration under 3 months. Any patient with an uncontrolled infection, another autoimmune disease, pregnancy or lactation was excluded. Clinical symptoms, serum thyroxine and TRAb, thyroid ultrasound, and orbital computed tomography formed the basis for the diagnoses. Ficoll-Paque density gradient centrifugation was used to isolate PBMCs from 9.5 to 10 ml of fresh peripheral blood. Trizol reagent was used to extract total RNA, and RNA quality was then checked on an Agilent 2100 Bioanalyzer. The source of this sequence is a woman aged 18-29 years with Graves' ophthalmopathy. Source material: blood.

The CDR3 region has the sequence CASSSSGAYNSPLHF. This receptor chain uses TRBV28 and TRBJ1-6; TRBD1 is the table's D call, not checked against the DNA. The CDR3 sequence holds 15 residues, the cysteine and phenylalanine included. The germline V gene provides CDR1 MDHEN and CDR2 SYDVKM.